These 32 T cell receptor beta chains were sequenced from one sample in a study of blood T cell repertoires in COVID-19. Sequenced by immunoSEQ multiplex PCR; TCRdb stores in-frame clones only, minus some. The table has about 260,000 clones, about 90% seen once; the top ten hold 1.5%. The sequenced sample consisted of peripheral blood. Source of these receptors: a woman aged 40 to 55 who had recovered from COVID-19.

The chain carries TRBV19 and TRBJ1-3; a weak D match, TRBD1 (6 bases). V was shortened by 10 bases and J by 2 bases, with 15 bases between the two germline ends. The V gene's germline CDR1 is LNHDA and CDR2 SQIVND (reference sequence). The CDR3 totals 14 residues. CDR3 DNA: TGTGCCATCAAAGGGGGAAAAACTGGAAACACCATATATTTT. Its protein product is CAIKGGKTGNTIYF.

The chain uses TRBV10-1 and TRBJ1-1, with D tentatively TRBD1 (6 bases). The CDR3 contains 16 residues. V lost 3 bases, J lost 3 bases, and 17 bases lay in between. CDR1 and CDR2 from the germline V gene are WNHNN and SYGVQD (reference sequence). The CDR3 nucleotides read TGCGCCAGCAGTGACTTTATAGGGGGTTCCTACACTGAAGCTTTCTTT. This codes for CASSDFIGGSYTEAFF.

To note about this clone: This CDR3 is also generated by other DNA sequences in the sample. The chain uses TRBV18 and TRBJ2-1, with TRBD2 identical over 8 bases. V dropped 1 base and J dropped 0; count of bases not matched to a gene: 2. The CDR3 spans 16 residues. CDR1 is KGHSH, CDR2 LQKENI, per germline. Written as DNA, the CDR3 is TGTGCCAGCTCACCACGCGGGGGGCCCTCCTACAATGAGCAGTTCTTC. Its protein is CASSPRGGPSYNEQFF. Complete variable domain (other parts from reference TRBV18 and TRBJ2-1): NAGVMQNPRHLVRRRGQEARLRCSPMKGHSHVYWYRQLPEEGLKFMVYLQKENIIDESGMPKERFSAEFPKEGPSILRIQQVVRGDSAAYFCASSPRGGPSYNEQFFGPGTRLTVL.

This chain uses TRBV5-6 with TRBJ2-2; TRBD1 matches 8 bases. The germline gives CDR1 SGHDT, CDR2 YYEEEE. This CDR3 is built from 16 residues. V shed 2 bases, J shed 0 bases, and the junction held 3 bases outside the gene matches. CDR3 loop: CASSFGQGSNTGELFF. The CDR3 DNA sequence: TGTGCCAGCAGCTTCGGACAGGGCTCGAACACCGGGGAGCTGTTTTTT.

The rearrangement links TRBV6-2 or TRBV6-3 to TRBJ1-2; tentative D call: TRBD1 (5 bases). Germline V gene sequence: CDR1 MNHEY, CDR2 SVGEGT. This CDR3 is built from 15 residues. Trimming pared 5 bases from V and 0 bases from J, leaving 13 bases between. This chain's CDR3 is CASSDSPASNYGYTF. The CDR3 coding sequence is TGTGCCAGCAGTGACAGTCCCGCCTCTAACTATGGCTACACCTTC.

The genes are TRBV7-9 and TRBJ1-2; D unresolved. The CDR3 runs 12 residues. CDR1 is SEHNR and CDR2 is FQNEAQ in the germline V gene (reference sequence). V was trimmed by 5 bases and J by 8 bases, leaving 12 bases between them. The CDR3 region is CASSPQNEGYTF. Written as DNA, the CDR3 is TGTGCCAGCAGCCCACAAAATGAAGGCTACACCTTC.

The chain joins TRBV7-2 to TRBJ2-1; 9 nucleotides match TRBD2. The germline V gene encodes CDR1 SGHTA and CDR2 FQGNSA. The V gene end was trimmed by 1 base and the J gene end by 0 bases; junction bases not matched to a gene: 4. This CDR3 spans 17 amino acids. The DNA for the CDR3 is TGTGCCAGCAGCTTAGTAGCGGGGGAGGGCTCCTACAATGAGCAGTTCTTC. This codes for CASSLVAGEGSYNEQFF. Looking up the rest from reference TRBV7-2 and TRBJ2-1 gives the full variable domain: GAGVSQSPSNKVTEKGKDVELRCDPISGHTALYWYRQSLGQGLEFLIYFQGNSAPDKSGLPSDRFSAERTGGSVSTLTIQRTQQEDSAVYLCASSLVAGEGSYNEQFFGPGTRLTVL.

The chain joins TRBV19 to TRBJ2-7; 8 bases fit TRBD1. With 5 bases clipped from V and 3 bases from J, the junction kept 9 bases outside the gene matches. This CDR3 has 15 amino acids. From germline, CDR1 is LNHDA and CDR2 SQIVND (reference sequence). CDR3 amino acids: CASSVQGGGYYEQYF. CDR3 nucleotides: TGTGCCAGTAGTGTACAGGGGGGCGGCTACTACGAGCAGTACTTC.

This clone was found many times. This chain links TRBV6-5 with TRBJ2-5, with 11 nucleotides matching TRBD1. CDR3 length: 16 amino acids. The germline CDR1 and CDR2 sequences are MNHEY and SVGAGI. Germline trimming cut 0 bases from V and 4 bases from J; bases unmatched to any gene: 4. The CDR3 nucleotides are TGTGCCAGCAGTTACTCGCGGACAGGGGGCGGAGAGACCCAGTACTTC. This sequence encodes CASSYSRTGGGETQYF.

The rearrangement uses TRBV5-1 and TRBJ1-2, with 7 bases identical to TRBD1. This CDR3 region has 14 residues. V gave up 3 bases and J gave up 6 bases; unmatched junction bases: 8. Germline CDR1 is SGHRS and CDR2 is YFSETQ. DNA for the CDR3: TGCGCCAGCAGCTGGTCAAGGGGGCGGGATGGCTACACCTTC. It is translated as CASSWSRGRDGYTF.

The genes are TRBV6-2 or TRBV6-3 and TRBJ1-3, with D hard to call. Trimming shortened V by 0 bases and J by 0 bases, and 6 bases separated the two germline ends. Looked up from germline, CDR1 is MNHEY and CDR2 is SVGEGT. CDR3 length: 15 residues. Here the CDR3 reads CASSYSNSSGNTIYF. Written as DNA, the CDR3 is TGTGCCAGCAGTTACTCAAACAGCTCTGGAAACACCATATATTTT.

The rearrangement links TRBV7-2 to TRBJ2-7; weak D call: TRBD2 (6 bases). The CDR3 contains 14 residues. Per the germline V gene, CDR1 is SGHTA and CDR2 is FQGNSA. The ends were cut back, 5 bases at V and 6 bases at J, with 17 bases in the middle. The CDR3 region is CASSPKGLRVEQYF. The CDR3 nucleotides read TGTGCCAGCAGCCCGAAGGGACTCCGTGTCGAGCAGTACTTC.

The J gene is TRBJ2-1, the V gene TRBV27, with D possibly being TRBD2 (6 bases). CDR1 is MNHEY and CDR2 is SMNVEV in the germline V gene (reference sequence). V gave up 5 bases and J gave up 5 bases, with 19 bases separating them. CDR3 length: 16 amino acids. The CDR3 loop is CASSPRTIYVNNEQFF. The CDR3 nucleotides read TGTGCCAGCAGTCCTCGGACTATTTACGTTAACAATGAGCAGTTCTTC.

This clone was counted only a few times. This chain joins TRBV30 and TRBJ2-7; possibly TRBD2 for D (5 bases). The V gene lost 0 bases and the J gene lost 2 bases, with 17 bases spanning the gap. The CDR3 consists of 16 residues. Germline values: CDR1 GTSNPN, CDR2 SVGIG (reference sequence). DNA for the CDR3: TGTGCCTGGAGTGTAATCGGCGGGCCGTCCCCCTACGAGCAGTACTTC. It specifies CAWSVIGGPSPYEQYF.

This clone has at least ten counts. DNA of the CDR3: TGTGCCAGCAGCCGCACCACAGGCCTCTCTGGAAACACCATATATTTT. Translating gives CASSRTTGLSGNTIYF. V usage is TRBV3-1 (or the pseudogene TRBV3-2) and J usage is TRBJ1-3; TRBD1 might be the D (5 bases). The CDR3 extends over 16 amino acids. The V end lost 4 bases, the J end lost 0 bases, and 13 bases lay between the germline ends. Germline V lookup: CDR1 LGHDT, CDR2 YNNKEL (reference sequence).

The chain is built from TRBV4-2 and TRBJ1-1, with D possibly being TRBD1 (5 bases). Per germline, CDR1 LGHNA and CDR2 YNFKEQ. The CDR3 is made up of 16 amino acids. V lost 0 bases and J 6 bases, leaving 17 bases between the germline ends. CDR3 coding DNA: TGTGCCAGCAGCCAAGAATGGCGGTGGGGGGGTCCTGAAGCTTTCTTT. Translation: CASSQEWRWGGPEAFF.

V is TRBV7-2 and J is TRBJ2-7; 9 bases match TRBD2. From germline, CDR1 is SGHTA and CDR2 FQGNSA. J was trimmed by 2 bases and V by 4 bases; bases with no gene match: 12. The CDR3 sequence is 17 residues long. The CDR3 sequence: CASSSQRGARATYEQYF. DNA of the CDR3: TGTGCCAGCAGCTCCCAGCGGGGGGCCCGGGCAACCTACGAGCAGTACTTC.

Written as DNA, the CDR3 is TGCGCCAGCAGCCTAACGGGACAGGGAAACACCATATATTTT. This codes for CASSLTGQGNTIYF. The J gene is TRBJ1-3, the V gene TRBV5-1; 7 positions agree with TRBD1. With 4 bases clipped from V and 4 bases from J, the junction kept 5 bases outside the gene matches. The CDR3 is 14 amino acids. CDR1 is SGHRS, CDR2 YFSETQ, per germline.

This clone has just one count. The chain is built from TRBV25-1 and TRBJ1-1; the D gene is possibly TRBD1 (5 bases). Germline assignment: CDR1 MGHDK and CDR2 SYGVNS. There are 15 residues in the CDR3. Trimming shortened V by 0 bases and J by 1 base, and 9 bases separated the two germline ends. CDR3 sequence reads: CASSEYRQGNTEAFF. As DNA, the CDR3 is TGTGCCAGCAGTGAATATCGGCAGGGGAACACTGAAGCTTTCTTT.

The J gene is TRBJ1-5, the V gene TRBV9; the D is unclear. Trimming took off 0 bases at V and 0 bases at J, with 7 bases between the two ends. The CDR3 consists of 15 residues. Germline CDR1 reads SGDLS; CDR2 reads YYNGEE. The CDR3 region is CASSVGANSNQPQHF. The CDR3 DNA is TGTGCCAGCAGCGTAGGGGCAAATAGCAATCAGCCCCAGCATTTT.

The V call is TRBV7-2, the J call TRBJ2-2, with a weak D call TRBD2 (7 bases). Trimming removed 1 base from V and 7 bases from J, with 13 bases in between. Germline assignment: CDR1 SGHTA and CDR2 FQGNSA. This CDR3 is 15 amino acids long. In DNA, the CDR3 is TGTGCCAGCAGCTTAGTACAGGGAGGGGTCGGGGAGCTGTTTTTT. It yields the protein CASSLVQGGVGELFF. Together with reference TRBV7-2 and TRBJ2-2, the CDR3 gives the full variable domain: GAGVSQSPSNKVTEKGKDVELRCDPISGHTALYWYRQSLGQGLEFLIYFQGNSAPDKSGLPSDRFSAERTGGSVSTLTIQRTQQEDSAVYLCASSLVQGGVGELFFGEGSRLTVL.

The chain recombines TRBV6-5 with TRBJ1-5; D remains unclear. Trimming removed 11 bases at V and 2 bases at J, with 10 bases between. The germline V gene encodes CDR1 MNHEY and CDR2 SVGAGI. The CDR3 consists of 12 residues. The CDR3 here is CAAGGRNQPQHF. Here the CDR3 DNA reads TGTGCCGCAGGAGGGCGCAATCAGCCCCAGCATTTT.

CDR3 nucleotide sequence: TGTGCCAGTAGTATAGCAGGGTCGGACACAGATACGCAGTATTTT. Translation gives CASSIAGSDTDTQYF. The genes are TRBV19 and TRBJ2-3; the D gene is possibly TRBD1 (5 bases). The CDR3 runs to 15 residues. The V gene's germline CDR1 is LNHDA and CDR2 SQIVND (reference sequence). V dropped 1 base and J dropped 2 bases, with 10 bases sitting between them. Full variable domain (rest looked up from reference TRBV19 and TRBJ2-3): DGGITQSPKYLFRKEGQNVTLSCEQNLNHDAMYWYRQDPGQGLRLIYYSQIVNDFQKGDIAEGYSVSREKKESFPLTVTSAQKNPTAFYLCASSIAGSDTDTQYFGPGTRLTVL.

The CDR3 loop reads CASSLGWHRDTEAFF. The CDR3 bases are TGTGCCAGCAGCTTGGGGTGGCACCGGGACACTGAAGCTTTCTTT. The V and J genes are TRBV5-5 and TRBJ1-1; D remains unclear. The CDR3 sequence is 15 residues long. The germline V and J ends were trimmed by 0 bases and 3 bases, with 12 bases remaining between them. The V gene's germline CDR1 is SGHKS and CDR2 YYEKEE (reference sequence).

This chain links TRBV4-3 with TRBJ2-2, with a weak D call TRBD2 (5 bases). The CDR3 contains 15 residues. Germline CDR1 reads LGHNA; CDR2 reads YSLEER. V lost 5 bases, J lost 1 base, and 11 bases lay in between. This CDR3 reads CASSFLEGNTGELFF. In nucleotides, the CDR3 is TGCGCCAGCAGCTTCCTAGAGGGGAACACCGGGGAGCTGTTTTTT.

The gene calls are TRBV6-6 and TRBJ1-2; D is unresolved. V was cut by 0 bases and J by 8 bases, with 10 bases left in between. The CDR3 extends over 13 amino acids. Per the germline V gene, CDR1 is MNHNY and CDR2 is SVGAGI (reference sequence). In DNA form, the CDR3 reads TGTGCCAGCAGTTACTCGGCCCCGTCAGGCTACACCTTC. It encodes CASSYSAPSGYTF.

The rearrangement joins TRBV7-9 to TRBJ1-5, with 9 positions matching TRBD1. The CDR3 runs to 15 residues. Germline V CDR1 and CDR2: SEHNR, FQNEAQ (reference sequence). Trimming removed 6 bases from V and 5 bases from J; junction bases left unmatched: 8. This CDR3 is CASSLTQGAHQPQHF. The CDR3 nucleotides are TGTGCCAGCAGTCTTACACAGGGGGCTCATCAGCCCCAGCATTTT.

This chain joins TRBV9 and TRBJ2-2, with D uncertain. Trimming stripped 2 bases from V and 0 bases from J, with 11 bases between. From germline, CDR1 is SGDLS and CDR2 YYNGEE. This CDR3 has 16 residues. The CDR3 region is CASSVRTLPNTGELFF. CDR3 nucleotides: TGTGCCAGCAGCGTCCGAACCCTACCGAACACCGGGGAGCTGTTTTTT. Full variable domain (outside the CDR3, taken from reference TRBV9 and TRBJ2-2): DSGVTQTPKHLITATGQRVTLRCSPRSGDLSVYWYQQSLDQGLQFLIQYYNGEERAKGNILERFSAQQFPDLHSELNLSSLELGDSALYFCASSVRTLPNTGELFFGEGSRLTVL.

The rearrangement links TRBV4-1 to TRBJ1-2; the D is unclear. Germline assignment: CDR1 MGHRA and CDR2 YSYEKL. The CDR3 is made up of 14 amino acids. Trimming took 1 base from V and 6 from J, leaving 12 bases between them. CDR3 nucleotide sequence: TGCGCCAGCAGCCAAGGTCGTCTCGGGGATGGCTACACCTTC. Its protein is CASSQGRLGDGYTF.

The CDR3: CASSHTTPRDTDTQYF. In DNA form, the CDR3 reads TGTGCCAGCAGTCATACTACGCCCCGCGATACAGATACGCAGTATTTT. The genes are TRBV5-4 and TRBJ2-3; D is uncertain. Germline V lookup: CDR1 SGHNT, CDR2 YYREEE (reference sequence). The germline V and J ends were trimmed by 5 bases and 3 bases, with 19 bases remaining between them. CDR3 length: 16 residues. Variable domain in full (rest from reference TRBV5-4 and TRBJ2-3): ETGVTQSPTHLIKTRGQQVTLRCSSQSGHNTVSWYQQALGQGPQFIFQYYREEENGRGNFPPRFSGLQFPNYSSELNVNALELDDSALYLCASSHTTPRDTDTQYFGPGTRLTVL.

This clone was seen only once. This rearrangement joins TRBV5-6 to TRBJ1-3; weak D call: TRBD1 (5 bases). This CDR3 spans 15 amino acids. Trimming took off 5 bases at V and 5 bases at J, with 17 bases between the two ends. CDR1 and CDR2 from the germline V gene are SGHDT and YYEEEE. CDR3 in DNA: TGTGCCAGCAGGCCCCAGGGAAAGAGCAGAAACACCATATATTTT. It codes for CASRPQGKSRNTIYF.

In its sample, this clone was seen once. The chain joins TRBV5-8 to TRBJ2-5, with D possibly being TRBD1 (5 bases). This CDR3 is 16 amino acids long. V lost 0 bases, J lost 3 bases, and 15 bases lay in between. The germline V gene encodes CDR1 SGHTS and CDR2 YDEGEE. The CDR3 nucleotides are TGTGCCAGCAGCTTGGGTCTGCAGGGAAGTGAAGAGACCCAGTACTTC. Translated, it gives CASSLGLQGSEETQYF. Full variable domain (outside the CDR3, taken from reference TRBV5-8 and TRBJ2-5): EAGVTQSPTHLIKTRGQQATLRCSPISGHTSVYWYQQALGLGLQFLLWYDEGEERNRGNFPPRFSGRQFPNYSSELNVNALELEDSALYLCASSLGLQGSEETQYFGPGTRLLVL.